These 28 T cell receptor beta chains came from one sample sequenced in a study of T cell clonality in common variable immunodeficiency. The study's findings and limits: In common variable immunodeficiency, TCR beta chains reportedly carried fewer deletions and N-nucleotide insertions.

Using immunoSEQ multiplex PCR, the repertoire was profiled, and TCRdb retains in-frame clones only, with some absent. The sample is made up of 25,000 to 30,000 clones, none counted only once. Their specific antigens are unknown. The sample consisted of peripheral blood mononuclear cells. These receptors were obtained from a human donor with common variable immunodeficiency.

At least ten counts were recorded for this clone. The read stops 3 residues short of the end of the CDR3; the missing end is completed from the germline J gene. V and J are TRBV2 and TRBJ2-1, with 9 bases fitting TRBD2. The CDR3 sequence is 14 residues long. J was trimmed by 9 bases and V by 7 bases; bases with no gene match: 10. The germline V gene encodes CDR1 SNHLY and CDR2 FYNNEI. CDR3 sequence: CASISRGRAIEQFF. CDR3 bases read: TGTGCCAGCATCTCTCGCGGGAGGGCTATTGAG.

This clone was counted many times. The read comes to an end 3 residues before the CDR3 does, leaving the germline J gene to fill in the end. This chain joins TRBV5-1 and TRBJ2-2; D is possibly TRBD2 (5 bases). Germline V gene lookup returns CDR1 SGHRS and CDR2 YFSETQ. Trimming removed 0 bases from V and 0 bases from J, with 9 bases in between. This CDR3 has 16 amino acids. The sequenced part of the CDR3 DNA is TGCGCCAGCAGCTTGGACACTAGGGCGAACACCGGGGAG. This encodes CASSLDTRANTGE. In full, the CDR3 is CASSLDTRANTGELFF.

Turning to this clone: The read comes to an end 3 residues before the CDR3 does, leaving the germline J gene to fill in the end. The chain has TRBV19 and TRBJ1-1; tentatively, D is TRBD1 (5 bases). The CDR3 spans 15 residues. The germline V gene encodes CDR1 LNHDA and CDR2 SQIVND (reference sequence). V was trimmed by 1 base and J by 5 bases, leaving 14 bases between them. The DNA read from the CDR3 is TGTGCCAGTAGTATAGGGCGACGACAGATAACTGAA. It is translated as CASSIGRRQITE. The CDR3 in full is CASSIGRRQITEAFF.

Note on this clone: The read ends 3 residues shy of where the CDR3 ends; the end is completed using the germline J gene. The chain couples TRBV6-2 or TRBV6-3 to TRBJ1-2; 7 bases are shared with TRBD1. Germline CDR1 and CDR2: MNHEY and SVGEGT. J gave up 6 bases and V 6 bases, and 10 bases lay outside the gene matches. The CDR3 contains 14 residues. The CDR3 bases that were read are TGTGCCAGCAGCCGACAGGGAATGTTCGATGGC. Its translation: CASSRQGMFDG. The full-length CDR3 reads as CASSRQGMFDGYTF.

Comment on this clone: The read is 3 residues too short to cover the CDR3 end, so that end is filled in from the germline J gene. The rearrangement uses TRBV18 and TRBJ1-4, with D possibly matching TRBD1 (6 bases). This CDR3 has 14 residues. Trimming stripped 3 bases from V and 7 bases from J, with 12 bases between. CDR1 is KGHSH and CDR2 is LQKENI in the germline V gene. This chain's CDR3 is CASSPQGLGEKLFF. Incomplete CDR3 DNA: TGTGCCAGCTCACCTCAGGGGCTGGGTGAAAAA. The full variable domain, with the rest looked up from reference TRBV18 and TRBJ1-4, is NAGVMQNPRHLVRRRGQEARLRCSPMKGHSHVYWYRQLPEEGLKFMVYLQKENIIDESGMPKERFSAEFPKEGPSILRIQQVVRGDSAAYFCASSPQGLGEKLFFGSGTQLSVL.

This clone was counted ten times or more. Incomplete CDR3 DNA: TGTGCCAGTAGTAGGGCAGGGGGCCCAGGGATGGCCAAAAACATT. Protein: CASSRAGGPGMAKNI. The whole CDR3 reads CASSRAGGPGMAKNIQYF. V and J are TRBV19 and TRBJ2-4; 8 bases are a match to TRBD1. The read terminates 3 residues before the CDR3 end, so the remaining end is supplied by the germline J gene. CDR3 length equals 18 residues. Germline loops: CDR1 LNHDA, CDR2 SQIVND (reference sequence). V lost 4 bases to trimming and J lost 1 base; unmatched junction nucleotides: 12.

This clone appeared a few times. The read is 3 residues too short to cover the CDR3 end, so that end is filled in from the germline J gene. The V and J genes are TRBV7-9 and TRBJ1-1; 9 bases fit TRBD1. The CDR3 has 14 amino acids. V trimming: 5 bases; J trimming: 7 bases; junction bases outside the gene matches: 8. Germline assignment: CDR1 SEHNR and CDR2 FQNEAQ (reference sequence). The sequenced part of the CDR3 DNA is TGTGCCAGCAGCCATCGACAGGGGGTAATTGAA. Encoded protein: CASSHRQGVIE. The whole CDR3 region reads CASSHRQGVIEAFF.

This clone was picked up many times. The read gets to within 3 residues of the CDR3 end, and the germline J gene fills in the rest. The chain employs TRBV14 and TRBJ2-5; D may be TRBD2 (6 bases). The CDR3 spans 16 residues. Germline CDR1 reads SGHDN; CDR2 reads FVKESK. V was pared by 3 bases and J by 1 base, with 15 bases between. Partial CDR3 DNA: TGTGCCAGCAGCCAGGCGGGGATCCGACCCCAAGAGACC. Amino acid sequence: CASSQAGIRPQET. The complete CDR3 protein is CASSQAGIRPQETQYF. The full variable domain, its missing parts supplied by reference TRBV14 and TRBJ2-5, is EAGVTQFPSHSVIEKGQTVTLRCDPISGHDNLYWYRRVMGKEIKFLLHFVKESKQDESGMPNNRFLAERTGGTYSTLKVQPAELEDSGVYFCASSQAGIRPQETQYFGPGTRLLVL.

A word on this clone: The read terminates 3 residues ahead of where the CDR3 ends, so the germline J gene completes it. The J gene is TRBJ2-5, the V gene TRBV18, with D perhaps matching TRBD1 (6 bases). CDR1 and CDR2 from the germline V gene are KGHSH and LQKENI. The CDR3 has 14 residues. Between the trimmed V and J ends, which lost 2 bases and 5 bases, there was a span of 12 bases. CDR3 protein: CASSPLERGETQYF. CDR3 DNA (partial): TGTGCCAGCTCACCATTGGAGAGGGGGGAGACC.

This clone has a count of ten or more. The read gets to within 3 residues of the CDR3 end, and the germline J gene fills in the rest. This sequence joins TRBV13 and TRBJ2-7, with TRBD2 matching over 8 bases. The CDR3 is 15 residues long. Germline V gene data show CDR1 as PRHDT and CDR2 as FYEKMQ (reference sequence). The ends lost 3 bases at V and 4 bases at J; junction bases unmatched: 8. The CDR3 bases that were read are TGTGCCAGCAGCTTGGTTGCGGGAGGCGGGTACGAG. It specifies CASSLVAGGGYE. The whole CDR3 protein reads CASSLVAGGGYEQYF.

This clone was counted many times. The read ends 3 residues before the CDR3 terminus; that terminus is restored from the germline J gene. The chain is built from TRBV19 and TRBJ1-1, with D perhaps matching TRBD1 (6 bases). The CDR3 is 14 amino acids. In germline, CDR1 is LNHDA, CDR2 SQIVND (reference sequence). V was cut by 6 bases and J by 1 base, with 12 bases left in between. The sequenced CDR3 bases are TGTGCCAGTAGCCCTGGACAGTCGAACACTGAA. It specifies CASSPGQSNTE. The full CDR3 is CASSPGQSNTEAFF.

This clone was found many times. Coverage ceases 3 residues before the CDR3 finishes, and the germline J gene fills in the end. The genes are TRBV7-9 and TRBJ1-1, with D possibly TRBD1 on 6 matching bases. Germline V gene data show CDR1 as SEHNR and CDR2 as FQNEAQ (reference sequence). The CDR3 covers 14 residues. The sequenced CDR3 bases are TGTGCCAGCACCAATATGGGGGGGCAGCGAGAG. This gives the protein CASTNMGGQRE. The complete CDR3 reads CASTNMGGQREAFF.

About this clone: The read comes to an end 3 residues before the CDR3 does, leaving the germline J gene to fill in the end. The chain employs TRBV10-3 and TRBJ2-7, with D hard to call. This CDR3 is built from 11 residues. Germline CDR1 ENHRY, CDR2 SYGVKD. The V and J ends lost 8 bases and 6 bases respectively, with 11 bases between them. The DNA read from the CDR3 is TGTGCCATCCATAGGGCCGGCGAG. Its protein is CAIHRAGE. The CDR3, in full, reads CAIHRAGEQYF.

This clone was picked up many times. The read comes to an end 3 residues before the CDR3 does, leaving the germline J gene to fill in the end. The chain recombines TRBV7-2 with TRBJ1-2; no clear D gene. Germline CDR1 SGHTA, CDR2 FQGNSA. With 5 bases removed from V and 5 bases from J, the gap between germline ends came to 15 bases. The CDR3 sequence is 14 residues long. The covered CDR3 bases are TGTGCCAGCAGCCCCCCATGGCCGGGGTATGGC. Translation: CASSPPWPGYG. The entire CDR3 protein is CASSPPWPGYGYTF.

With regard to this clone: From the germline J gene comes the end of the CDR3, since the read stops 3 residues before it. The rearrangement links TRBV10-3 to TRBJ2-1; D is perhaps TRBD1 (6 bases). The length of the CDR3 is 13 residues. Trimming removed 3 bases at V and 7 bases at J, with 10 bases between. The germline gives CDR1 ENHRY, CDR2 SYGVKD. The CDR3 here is CAISEFRGNEQFF. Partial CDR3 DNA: TGTGCCATCAGTGAATTCAGGGGAAATGAG.

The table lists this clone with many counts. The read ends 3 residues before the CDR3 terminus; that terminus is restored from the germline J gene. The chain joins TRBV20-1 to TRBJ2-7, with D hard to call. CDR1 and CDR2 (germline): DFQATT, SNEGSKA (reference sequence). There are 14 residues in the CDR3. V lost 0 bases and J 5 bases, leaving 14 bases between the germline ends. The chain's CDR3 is CSARDLASVHEQYF. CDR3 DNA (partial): TGCAGTGCTAGAGATTTAGCCTCCGTCCACGAG.

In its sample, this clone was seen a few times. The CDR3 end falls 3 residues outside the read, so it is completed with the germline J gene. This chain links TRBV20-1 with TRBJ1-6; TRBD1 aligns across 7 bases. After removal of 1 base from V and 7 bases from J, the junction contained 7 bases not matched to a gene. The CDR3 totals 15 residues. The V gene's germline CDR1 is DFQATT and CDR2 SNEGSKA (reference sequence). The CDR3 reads CSARASTGRNSPLHF. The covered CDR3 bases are TGCAGTGCTAGAGCCTCGACAGGGAGAAATTCACCC.

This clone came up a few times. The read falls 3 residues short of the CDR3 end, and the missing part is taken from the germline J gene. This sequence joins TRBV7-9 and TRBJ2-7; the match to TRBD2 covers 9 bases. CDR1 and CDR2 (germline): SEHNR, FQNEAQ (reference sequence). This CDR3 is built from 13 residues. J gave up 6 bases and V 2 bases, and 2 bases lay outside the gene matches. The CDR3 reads CASSLYSGSEQYF. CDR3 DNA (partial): TGTGCCAGCAGCTTATATAGCGGGAGCGAG.

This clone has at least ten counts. The CDR3 reads CASSSKTIAGGEKTQYF. The DNA read from the CDR3 is TGTGCCAGCTCATCAAAGACGATAGCGGGAGGGGAAAAGACC. V is TRBV18 and J is TRBJ2-5, with 11 nucleotides matching TRBD2. Read data end 3 residues before the CDR3 end; the end is taken from the germline J gene. Germline values: CDR1 KGHSH, CDR2 LQKENI. The ends lost 5 bases at V and 6 bases at J; junction bases unmatched: 14. The CDR3 has 17 residues.

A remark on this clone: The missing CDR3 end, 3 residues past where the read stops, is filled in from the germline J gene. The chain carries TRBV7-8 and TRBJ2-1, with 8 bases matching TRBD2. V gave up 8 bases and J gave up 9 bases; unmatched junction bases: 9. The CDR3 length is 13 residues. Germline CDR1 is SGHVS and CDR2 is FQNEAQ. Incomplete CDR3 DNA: TGTGCCAGCTCCCCGGCGGGGGGCGGTGAG. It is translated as CASSPAGGGE. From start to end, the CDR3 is CASSPAGGGEQFF.

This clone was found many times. The CDR3 region is CASSPTGADSPLHF. The DNA read from the CDR3 is TGTGCCAGCAGCCCCACAGGGGCGGATTCACCC. The chain has TRBV7-9 and TRBJ1-6; 7 bases align to TRBD1. The read gets to within 3 residues of the CDR3 end, and the germline J gene fills in the rest. V was clipped by 5 bases and J by 8 bases; unmatched bases: 6. The CDR3 is 14 amino acids. The germline V gene has CDR1 SEHNR and CDR2 FQNEAQ (reference sequence).

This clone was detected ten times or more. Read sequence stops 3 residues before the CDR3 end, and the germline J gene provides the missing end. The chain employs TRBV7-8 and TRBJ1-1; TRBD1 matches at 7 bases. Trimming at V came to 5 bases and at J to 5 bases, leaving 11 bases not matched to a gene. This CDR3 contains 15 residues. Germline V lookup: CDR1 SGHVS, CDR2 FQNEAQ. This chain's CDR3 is CASSQREGARTEAFF. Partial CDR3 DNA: TGTGCCAGCAGCCAAAGAGAGGGGGCGAGGACTGAA.

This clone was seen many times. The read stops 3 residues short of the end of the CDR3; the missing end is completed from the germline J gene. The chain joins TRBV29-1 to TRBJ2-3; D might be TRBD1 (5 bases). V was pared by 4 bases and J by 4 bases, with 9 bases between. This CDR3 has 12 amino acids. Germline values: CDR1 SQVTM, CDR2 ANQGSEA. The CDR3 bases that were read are TGCAGCGTTGTTCAGGGTCCAGATACG. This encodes CSVVQGPDT. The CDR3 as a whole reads CSVVQGPDTQYF.

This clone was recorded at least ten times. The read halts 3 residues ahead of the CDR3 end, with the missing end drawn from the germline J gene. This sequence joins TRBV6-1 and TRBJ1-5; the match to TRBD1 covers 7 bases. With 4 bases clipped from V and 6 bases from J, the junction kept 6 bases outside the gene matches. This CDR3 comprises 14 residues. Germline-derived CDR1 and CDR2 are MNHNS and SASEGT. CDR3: CASSVDRVPQPQHF. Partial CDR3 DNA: TGTGCCAGCAGTGTCGACAGGGTTCCTCAGCCC.

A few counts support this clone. CDR3 DNA (partial): TGTGCCAGCTCCCCTGGAACAGGGGGGTTGGTGAATGAG. Residues: CASSPGTGGLVNE. The whole CDR3 protein is CASSPGTGGLVNEQFF. The genes are TRBV18 and TRBJ2-1, with 8 positions matching TRBD1. The read gets to within 3 residues of the CDR3 end, and the germline J gene fills in the rest. J was trimmed by 7 bases and V by 6 bases; bases with no gene match: 14. Germline values: CDR1 KGHSH, CDR2 LQKENI. The CDR3 has 16 amino acids.

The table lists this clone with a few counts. CDR3 bases read: TGTGCCAGCAGCTTGGTCGGGACAGGCGCCTACGAG. This encodes CASSLVGTGAYE. From start to end, the CDR3 is CASSLVGTGAYEQYF. V and J are TRBV7-9 and TRBJ2-7, with 8 bases aligning to TRBD1. Read data end 3 residues before the CDR3 end; the end is taken from the germline J gene. Germline CDR1 and CDR2: SEHNR and FQNEAQ (reference sequence). The trim removed 3 bases at V and 2 bases at J, leaving 6 bases unmatched. The CDR3 sequence is 15 residues long.

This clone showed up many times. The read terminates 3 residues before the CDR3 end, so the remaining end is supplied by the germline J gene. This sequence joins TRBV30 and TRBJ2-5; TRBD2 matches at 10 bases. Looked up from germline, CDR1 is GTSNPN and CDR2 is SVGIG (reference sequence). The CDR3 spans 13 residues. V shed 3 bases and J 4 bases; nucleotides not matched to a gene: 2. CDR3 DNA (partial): TGTGCCTGGAGGGTAGCGGGGGGAGAGACC. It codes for CAWRVAGGET. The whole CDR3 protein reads CAWRVAGGETQYF. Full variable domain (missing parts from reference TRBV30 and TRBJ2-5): SQTIHQWPATLVQPVGSPLSLECTVEGTSNPNLYWYRQAAGRGLQLLFYSVGIGQISSEVPQNLSASRPQDRQFILSSKKLLLSDSGFYLCAWRVAGGETQYFGPGTRLLVL.

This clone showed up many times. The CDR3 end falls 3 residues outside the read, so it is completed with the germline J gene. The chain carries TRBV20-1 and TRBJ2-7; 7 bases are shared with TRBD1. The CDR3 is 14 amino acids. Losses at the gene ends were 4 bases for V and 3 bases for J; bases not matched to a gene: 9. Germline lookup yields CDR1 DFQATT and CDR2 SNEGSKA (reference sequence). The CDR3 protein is CSATPEQGLYEQYF. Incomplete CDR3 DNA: TGCAGTGCTACGCCGGAACAGGGGCTCTACGAG.